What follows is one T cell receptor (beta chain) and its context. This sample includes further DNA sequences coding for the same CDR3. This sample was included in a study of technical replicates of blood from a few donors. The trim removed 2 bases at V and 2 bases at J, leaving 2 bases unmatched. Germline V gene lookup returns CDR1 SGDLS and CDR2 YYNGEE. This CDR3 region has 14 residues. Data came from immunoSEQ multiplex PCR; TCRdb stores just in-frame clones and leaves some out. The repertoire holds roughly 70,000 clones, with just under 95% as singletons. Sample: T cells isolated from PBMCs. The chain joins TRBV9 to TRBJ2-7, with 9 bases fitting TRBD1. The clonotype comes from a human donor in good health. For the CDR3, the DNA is TGTGCCAGCAGCGTTGGACAGGGGACCTACGAGCAGTACTTC. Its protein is CASSVGQGTYEQYF.